This T cell receptor (beta chain) was captured by sequencing in a study of patients and donors after allogeneic stem cell transplantation. A single record per CDR3 protein comes from TCRdb applying MiXCR to the RT-PCR reads. The table lists some 960,000 distinct CDR3 sequences, 15% to 20% of them singletons. The TCR originated in a human donor who was either an allogeneic HSCT recipient or a stem cell or donor lymphocyte infusion donor (not recorded which). It is not recorded whose cells these are; they may come from a transplant donor. Specimen: blood, either unsorted or a sorted T cell fraction (not recorded which).

CDR3 amino acids: CSVVLREDGYTF. CDR3 in DNA: TGCAGCGTTGTACTCAGGGAGGATGGCTACACCTTC. The chain recombines TRBV29-1 with TRBJ1-2, with D maybe TRBD1 (5 bases). The CDR3 extends over 12 amino acids. The V gene's germline CDR1 is SQVTM and CDR2 ANQGSEA. Trimming pared 4 bases from V and 6 bases from J, leaving 12 bases between.